The 19 T cell receptor beta chains below were found in one sample sequenced in a study of T cell changes during pregnancy in multiple sclerosis. Libraries were prepared by immunoSEQ multiplex PCR; TCRdb keeps only in-frame clonotypes and omits some of them. Among 70,000 to 75,000 clones listed, 80% to 95% were seen once. The specimen was peripheral blood, collected in the second trimester of pregnancy. These receptors were collected from a female donor with multiple sclerosis, enrolled in a pregnancy study.

The chain combines TRBV7-2 with TRBJ1-2; possibly TRBD1 for D (6 bases). The CDR3 is made up of 15 amino acids. The ends were cut back, 0 bases at V and 4 bases at J, with 12 bases in the middle. Germline values: CDR1 SGHTA, CDR2 FQGNSA. CDR3 nucleotides: TGTGCCAGCAGCTTAGCGCCAGGGGCTGGCTATGGCTACACCTTC. Translated, it gives CASSLAPGAGYGYTF. The variable domain in full, completed from reference TRBV7-2 and TRBJ1-2, reads GAGVSQSPSNKVTEKGKDVELRCDPISGHTALYWYRQSLGQGLEFLIYFQGNSAPDKSGLPSDRFSAERTGGSVSTLTIQRTQQEDSAVYLCASSLAPGAGYGYTFGSGTRLTVV.

V gene TRBV5-1 combines with J gene TRBJ2-5, with TRBD2 matching over 7 bases. Germline loops: CDR1 SGHRS, CDR2 YFSETQ. The CDR3 has 16 residues. J was trimmed by 1 base and V by 3 bases; bases with no gene match: 9. CDR3 sequence reads: CASSSLTRLAQETQYF. DNA of the CDR3: TGCGCCAGCAGCTCGTTAACTAGACTAGCCCAAGAGACCCAGTACTTC.

J is TRBJ2-3 and V is TRBV9, with D possibly being TRBD2 (6 bases). Germline V gives CDR1 SGDLS, CDR2 YYNGEE. CDR3 size: 15 residues. Trimming removed 0 bases from V and 2 bases from J, with 10 bases in between. CDR3 sequence: CASSVGSGVTDTQYF. DNA of the CDR3: TGTGCCAGCAGCGTAGGGTCGGGAGTCACAGATACGCAGTATTTT. The full variable domain, with the rest looked up from reference TRBV9 and TRBJ2-3, is DSGVTQTPKHLITATGQRVTLRCSPRSGDLSVYWYQQSLDQGLQFLIQYYNGEERAKGNILERFSAQQFPDLHSELNLSSLELGDSALYFCASSVGSGVTDTQYFGPGTRLTVL.

The V call is TRBV19, the J call TRBJ2-3; 8 nucleotides line up with TRBD1. The CDR3 is made up of 14 amino acids. The junction had 4 bases not matched to a gene; V was cut back by 4 bases and J by 4 bases. Germline-derived CDR1 and CDR2 are LNHDA and SQIVND (reference sequence). In DNA, the CDR3 is TGTGCCAGTAGTAAGGACAGGGCGGCAGATACGCAGTATTTT. Protein: CASSKDRAADTQYF.

The rearrangement links TRBV29-1 to TRBJ1-1, with TRBD1 as a possible D gene (5 bases). V was clipped by 7 bases and J by 2 bases, with 11 bases between them. The CDR3 sequence is 12 residues long. Looked up from germline, CDR1 is SQVTM and CDR2 is ANQGSEA. The CDR3 loop is CSAAGGNTEAFF. The CDR3 nucleotides read TGCAGCGCTGCCGGGGGTAACACTGAAGCTTTCTTT.

This chain connects TRBV28 to TRBJ2-4; tentative D call: TRBD2 (6 bases). Trimming removed 1 base from V and 10 bases from J, with 11 bases in between. From germline, CDR1 is MDHEN and CDR2 SYDVKM. The CDR3 totals 13 residues. Written as DNA, the CDR3 is TGTGCCAGCAGTTTATCCCCCCGGGGGATTCAGTACTTC. As protein: CASSLSPRGIQYF. The whole variable domain, filled in from reference TRBV28 and TRBJ2-4, reads DVKVTQSSRYLVKRTGEKVFLECVQDMDHENMFWYRQDPGLGLRLIYFSYDVKMKEKGDIPEGYSVSREKKERFSLILESASTNQTSMYLCASSLSPRGIQYFGAGTRLSVL.

The V call is TRBV7-9, the J call TRBJ1-1; tentative D call: TRBD1 (6 bases). Trimming shortened V by 5 bases and J by 1 base, and 23 bases separated the two germline ends. This CDR3 has 18 amino acids. CDR1 and CDR2 from the germline V gene are SEHNR and FQNEAQ (reference sequence). The CDR3, as DNA: TGTGCCAGCAGCCCCCAGAGGGGGACGTTTGTTAAGAACACTGAAGCTTTCTTT. Translation gives CASSPQRGTFVKNTEAFF.

The V call is TRBV11-1, the J call TRBJ1-6; 11 bases map to TRBD1. CDR3 length equals 15 residues. J lost 10 bases, V lost 5 bases, and 7 bases had no gene match. Germline-derived CDR1 and CDR2 are SGHAT and FQDESV (reference sequence). CDR3 DNA: TGTGCCAGCAGCCATCTCCGGGACAGGGGGTCACCCCTCCACTTT. This codes for CASSHLRDRGSPLHF.

The chain employs TRBV4-1 and TRBJ1-1; TRBD1 might be the D (5 bases). The V and J ends lost 0 bases and 4 bases respectively, with 15 bases between them. The CDR3 sequence is 16 residues long. Germline assignment: CDR1 MGHRA and CDR2 YSYEKL. In DNA form, the CDR3 reads TGCGCCAGCAGCCAAGAACATTCCGGGGGGAGCACTGAAGCTTTCTTT. As protein: CASSQEHSGGSTEAFF.

This clone was observed once. This sequence joins TRBV25-1 and TRBJ1-4; D not resolved. Trimming shortened V by 4 bases and J by 0 bases, and 12 bases separated the two germline ends. Looked up from germline, CDR1 is MGHDK and CDR2 is SYGVNS. This CDR3 is built from 16 residues. DNA for the CDR3: TGTGCCAGCAGTGGGGGAGAGATTGCAACTAATGAAAAACTGTTTTTT. Translated: CASSGGEIATNEKLFF.

The chain combines TRBV14 with TRBJ2-3, with D tentatively TRBD1 (6 bases). Germline V CDR1 and CDR2: SGHDN, FVKESK. Trimming pared 5 bases from V and 5 bases from J, leaving 17 bases between. The CDR3 totals 15 residues. CDR3 nucleotides: TGTGCCAGCAGCGTAGTGACAGGTTTTGGAGATACGCAGTATTTT. This gives the protein CASSVVTGFGDTQYF.

The V gene is TRBV10-3, the J gene TRBJ2-2; perhaps TRBD1 as D (5 bases). Germline V CDR1 and CDR2: ENHRY, SYGVKD. Trimming took off 9 bases at V and 4 bases at J, with 12 bases between the two ends. CDR3 length: 13 amino acids. CDR3 amino acids: CAMTSGITGELFF. CDR3 bases: TGTGCCATGACGTCAGGGATCACCGGGGAGCTGTTTTTT.

The V and J genes are TRBV4-3 and TRBJ2-7; D perhaps matches TRBD2 (5 bases). Germline values: CDR1 LGHNA, CDR2 YSLEER. The CDR3 consists of 15 residues. Trimming stripped 1 base from V and 1 base from J, with 11 bases between. The CDR3 nucleotides read TGCGCCAGCAGCCAAGTCGCGGGCGGTTCCTACGAGCAGTACTTC. This codes for CASSQVAGGSYEQYF.

The rearrangement joins TRBV4-1 to TRBJ2-7; TRBD2 is a possible D gene (6 bases). V lost 0 bases and J lost 4, with 13 bases in between. The CDR3 is 15 amino acids. The V gene's germline CDR1 is MGHRA and CDR2 YSYEKL. Here the CDR3 DNA reads TGCGCCAGCAGCCAAGACGAAACTAGCCCATACGAGCAGTACTTC. Residues: CASSQDETSPYEQYF.

The chain has TRBV7-5 and TRBJ1-5; the table's TRBD1 call for D was not verified on the DNA. TRBV7-5 is a pseudogene segment. This CDR3 has 16 residues. CDR3 loop: CARSLGASNSNQPQHF. CDR3 nucleotide sequence: TGTGCCAGAAGCTTAGGGGCCTCCAATAGCAATCAGCCCCAGCATTTT.

The chain recombines TRBV6-6 with TRBJ2-1; D not certain. CDR1 MNHNY and CDR2 SVGAGI come from the germline V gene (reference sequence). Trimming cost V 6 bases and J 4 bases, with 16 bases left between them. The CDR3 consists of 15 residues. This CDR3 is CASRPGEPSYNEQFF. CDR3 sequence (DNA): TGTGCCAGCAGGCCCGGAGAGCCGTCATACAATGAGCAGTTCTTC.

The chain couples TRBV28 to TRBJ2-7; 7 positions agree with TRBD2. With V trimmed by 5 bases and J by 1 base, 8 bases remained unmatched. The CDR3 sequence is 15 residues long. Germline loops: CDR1 MDHEN, CDR2 SYDVKM. The chain's CDR3 is CASSPLGSGSYEQYF. CDR3 nucleotide sequence: TGTGCCAGCAGTCCCCTGGGTAGCGGGTCCTACGAGCAGTACTTC.

The chain couples TRBV2 to TRBJ2-5, with 9 positions matching TRBD2. J was trimmed by 1 base and V by 1 base; bases with no gene match: 4. CDR3 length: 16 residues. Germline-derived CDR1 and CDR2 are SNHLY and FYNNEI. The CDR3, as DNA: TGTGCCAGCAGTGAAGAGGCGACTAGCGGCCAAGAGACCCAGTACTTC. As protein: CASSEEATSGQETQYF.

The table lists this clone with a count of one. The chain carries TRBV7-2 and TRBJ2-2; TRBD1 is a possible D gene (5 bases). V was trimmed by 5 bases and J by 6 bases, leaving 13 bases between them. CDR1 SGHTA and CDR2 FQGNSA come from the germline V gene. CDR3 length equals 14 residues. The CDR3 DNA is TGTGCCAGCAGCCGACAGAAGCGTGCCGGGGAGCTGTTTTTT. Amino acids: CASSRQKRAGELFF.